This T cell receptor beta chain is drawn from a study of blood T cell repertoires in COVID-19. Study context: Samples of COVID-19 (acute and convalescent) were obtained from the United States, Italy and Spain. PBMCs, B-cell-depleted T cells, or T cells were the source of the cDNA or gDNA that made up the material.

Original methodology: Reference gene primer amplification gave nucleated cell count estimates. Measured with immunoSEQ multiplex PCR; TCRdb has only the in-frame clones, and not every one. V and J calls and clone size are copied from that table; D and trimming were computed from the DNA. The table shows roughly 13,000 clones, with about 90% occurring only once. The CDR3 contains 13 residues. Trimming removed 2 bases from V and 2 bases from J, with 6 bases in between. Germline V CDR1 and CDR2: MNHEY, SVGEGT. The chain links TRBV6-2 or TRBV6-3 to TRBJ1-2; D not certain. The source material was peripheral blood. This TCR came from a human donor in a cohort sampled during active COVID-19. The chain's CDR3 is CASSYGRNYGYTF. DNA for the CDR3: TGTGCCAGCAGTTACGGCAGAAACTATGGCTACACCTTC.